This is a list of T cell receptor beta chains from one sample in a study of T cells in Graves' hyperthyroidism and ophthalmopathy. TCRdb itself ran the multiplex PCR reads through MiXCR, one entry per CDR3 protein. In the table there are some 700,000 distinct CDR3 sequences, around 15% of which are singletons. The sample consisted of blood. The source is a man between 45 and 60 years old with Graves' hyperthyroidism. CDR3s leave out the opening cysteine and the closing phenylalanine or tryptophan.

TRBV4-3 ASSQDDTSGRAADTQY
TRBV10-2 ASKDRESYEQY
TRBV28 ASSSVRYNEQF
TRBV19 ASRRNNEKLF
TRBV28 ASQTAATNEKLF
TRBV12-3/TRBV12-4 ASSFQRDTQY
TRBV28 ASSSPATASSYNEQF
TRBV20-1 SARDVGLTTDTQY
TRBV20-1 SVQPADTYTDTQY
TRBV4-3 ASSQDRGQQPQH
TRBV11-2 ASSTRDSSYEQY
TRBV7-2 ASSPGQPGGEKLF
TRBV7-9 ASSLSGTGRREQY
TRBV10-1 ASSEYRDGDYEQC
TRBV7-8 ASSLGAGYQETQY
TRBV18 ASSGGPSDYGYT
TRBV2 ATGGDRPSYEQY
TRBV15 ATSTTTSYNEQF
TRBV30 AWSVGLASTDTQY
TRBV29-1 SVVFSDRRSQETQY
TRBV3-1 ASCLTGNTIY
TRBV28 ASSLSGRGDTQY
TRBV9 ASSAGNRGTEAF
TRBV29-1 SVWTGGLETQY
TRBV24-1 ATSDDSGANVLT
TRBV12-3/TRBV12-4 ASSRGGGRQPQH
TRBV18 ASSPPRAGGVTDTQY
TRBV7-2 ASSLEGTLPNEQF
TRBV2 ASSARDSLYGYT
TRBV7-9 AIPTDESSTDTQY
TRBV24-1 ATSDTGQGNTEAF
TRBV6-5 ASSYRTSGHLYQETQY
TRBV6-2/TRBV6-3 ASTTQGITEAF
TRBV7-9 ASSPPSADTQY
TRBV7-9 ASSFPGSEKLF
TRBV29-1 SAEIVGYREETQY
TRBV10-2 ASSVDRGVAYEQY
TRBV27 ASWTGADTQY
TRBV20-1 SARDWRETLFGKNIQY
TRBV28 ASSLLGPVAGELF
TRBV30 AWEGGEKLF
TRBV30 AWKLAVLTDTQY
TRBV2 ASIGPDAYTGELF
TRBV11-3 ASSLVVLGLKPQH
TRBV7-9 ASSLVRTLPEAF